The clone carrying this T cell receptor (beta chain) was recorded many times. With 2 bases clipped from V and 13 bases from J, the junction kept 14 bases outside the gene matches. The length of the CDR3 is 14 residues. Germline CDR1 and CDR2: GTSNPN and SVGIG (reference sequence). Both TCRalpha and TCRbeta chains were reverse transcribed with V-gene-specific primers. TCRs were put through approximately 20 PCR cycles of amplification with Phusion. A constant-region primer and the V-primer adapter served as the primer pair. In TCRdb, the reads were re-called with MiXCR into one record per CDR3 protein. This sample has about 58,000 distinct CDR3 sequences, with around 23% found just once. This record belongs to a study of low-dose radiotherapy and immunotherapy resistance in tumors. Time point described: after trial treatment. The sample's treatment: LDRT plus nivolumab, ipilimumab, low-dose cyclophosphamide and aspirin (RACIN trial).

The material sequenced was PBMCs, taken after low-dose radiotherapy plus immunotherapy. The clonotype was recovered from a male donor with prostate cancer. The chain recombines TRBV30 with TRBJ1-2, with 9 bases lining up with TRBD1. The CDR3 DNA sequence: TGTGCCTGGAGTTCACCGGGACAGGGTAGAAGGCGCACCTTC. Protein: CAWSSPGQGRRRTF.